These 21 T cell receptor beta chains came from one sample sequenced in a study of blood T cells in healthy people across ages. The second PCR ran roughly 6 to 11 cycles with a sample-barcoded 5' primer and J-beta primers. TCRdb reprocessed the 5' RACE reads with MiXCR, giving one entry per CDR3 protein. This sample has roughly 800,000 distinct CDR3 sequences, with about 25% found just once. Separately, the same data were catalogued under a study of T cells of mothers and their children.

Sequenced material: blood. The receptors originated from a boy aged 5 to 17 in good health.

This clonotype was seen only a few times. This chain links TRBV20-1 with TRBJ1-6; D unresolved. Germline assignment: CDR1 DFQATT and CDR2 SNEGSKA (reference sequence). The V and J ends lost 1 base and 6 bases respectively, with 16 bases between them. CDR3 size: 16 residues. The CDR3 here is CSARVVSQVFNSPLHF. The CDR3 nucleotides read TGCAGTGCTAGAGTGGTCAGCCAGGTTTTTAATTCACCCCTCCACTTT.

There are a few counts of this clonotype. The chain is built from TRBV10-3 and TRBJ2-5; no clear D. CDR3 size: 17 residues. The germline V gene encodes CDR1 ENHRY and CDR2 SYGVKD. Deletions cut 4 bases from V and 3 bases from J, with 21 bases between. The chain's CDR3 is CAISGLVGDGGKETQYF. The CDR3 DNA sequence: TGTGCCATCAGTGGTCTGGTTGGAGATGGCGGAAAAGAGACCCAGTACTTC.

J is TRBJ1-2 and V is TRBV28; no definite D call. CDR1 is MDHEN and CDR2 is SYDVKM in the germline V gene. The CDR3 totals 14 residues. V was trimmed by 2 bases and J by 4 bases, leaving 11 bases between them. CDR3: CASSLRTKLYGYTF. Here the CDR3 DNA reads TGTGCCAGCAGTTTACGTACTAAACTCTATGGCTACACCTTC.

The chain joins TRBV6-5 to TRBJ2-7; D is ambiguous. CDR1 and CDR2 from the germline V gene are MNHEY and SVGAGI. This CDR3 comprises 15 residues. V shed 4 bases and J shed 3 bases, with 16 bases lying between them. This CDR3 reads CASSSMDEGRYEQYF. The CDR3 DNA reads TGTGCCAGCAGTTCCATGGACGAAGGCCGCTACGAGCAGTACTTC.

The table lists this clonotype with a few counts. The V call is TRBV10-3, the J call TRBJ2-4; 8 bases agree with TRBD1. Germline CDR1 and CDR2: ENHRY and SYGVKD. The CDR3 runs 17 residues. Trimming cost V 3 bases and J 4 bases; bases outside gene matches: 11. CDR3 sequence reads: CAISERSPGGEKNIQYF. In nucleotides, the CDR3 is TGTGCCATCAGTGAACGTTCCCCAGGGGGCGAAAAAAACATTCAGTACTTC.

This clonotype was picked up a small number of times. This chain connects TRBV29-1 to TRBJ2-1, with 9 nucleotides matching TRBD2. The CDR3 has 14 amino acids. V dropped 4 bases and J dropped 4; count of bases not matched to a gene: 5. CDR1 SQVTM and CDR2 ANQGSEA come from the germline V gene. The CDR3: CSVVWLAGYNEQFF. CDR3 bases: TGCAGCGTTGTTTGGCTAGCGGGATACAATGAGCAGTTCTTC.

This chain joins TRBV7-2 and TRBJ2-5, with a tentative D call TRBD2 (5 bases). The CDR3 runs 14 residues. Trimming stripped 6 bases from V and 5 bases from J, with 16 bases between. Germline V lookup: CDR1 SGHTA, CDR2 FQGNSA. The CDR3 reads CASSTIEWRETQYF. DNA of the CDR3: TGTGCCAGCAGTACCATAGAGTGGAGGGAGACCCAGTACTTC.

The rearrangement links TRBV7-2 to TRBJ1-4, with D unresolved. The germline gives CDR1 SGHTA, CDR2 FQGNSA. There are 14 residues in the CDR3. The V gene lost 2 bases and the J gene lost 5 bases, with 9 bases spanning the gap. CDR3 in amino acids: CASSLTRENEKLFF. CDR3 DNA: TGTGCCAGCAGCTTAACGCGGGAGAATGAAAAACTGTTTTTT.

This clonotype has just a few counts. The rearrangement joins TRBV4-3 to TRBJ2-1; maybe TRBD2 (6 bases). The CDR3 sequence is 17 residues long. Trimming stripped 0 bases from V and 1 base from J, with 13 bases between. In germline, CDR1 is LGHNA, CDR2 YSLEER. The chain's CDR3 is CASSQDGAGSSYNEQFF. DNA of the CDR3: TGCGCCAGCAGCCAAGATGGGGCGGGATCATCCTACAATGAGCAGTTCTTC.

The rearrangement joins TRBV20-1 to TRBJ2-4; 13 bases agree with TRBD2. The V segment lost 0 bases and the J segment 0 bases; nucleotides outside the gene matches: 8. This CDR3 region has 19 residues. The germline CDR1 and CDR2 sequences are DFQATT and SNEGSKA (reference sequence). The CDR3 region has the DNA TGCAGTGCTAGAGATCAACTAGCGGGAGGGATCCTAGCCAAAAACATTCAGTACTTC. This translates into CSARDQLAGGILAKNIQYF.

This clonotype was observed a few times. V is TRBV6-2 or TRBV6-3 and J is TRBJ1-1; D unresolved. The CDR3 totals 14 residues. The ends were cut back, 0 bases at V and 3 bases at J, with 8 bases in the middle. Germline V gene lookup returns CDR1 MNHEY and CDR2 SVGEGT. CDR3 loop: CASSYSLGDTEAFF. CDR3 nucleotide sequence: TGTGCCAGCAGTTACTCGCTCGGGGACACTGAAGCTTTCTTT.

With respect to this clonotype: One junction end does not reproduce the germline sequence, and a read error may be involved. The chain carries TRBV7-9 and TRBJ2-5; 13 nucleotides line up with TRBD2. The CDR3 runs to 15 residues. The germline V gene has CDR1 SEHNR and CDR2 FQNEAQ (reference sequence). Written as DNA, the CDR3 is TGTGCCTGCAGCCCCGGACTAGCGGGAGTGGAGACCCAGTACTTC. Translating it yields CACSPGLAGVETQYF.

The chain carries TRBV5-6 and TRBJ2-3; D tentatively reads TRBD1 or TRBD2 (5 bases each). Trimming removed 4 bases from V and 2 bases from J, with 14 bases in between. The germline V gene has CDR1 SGHDT and CDR2 YYEEEE. The CDR3 is 15 amino acids. CDR3 amino acids: CASSRTGPTTDTQYF. The CDR3 coding sequence is TGTGCCAGCAGCAGGACGGGACCTACCACAGATACGCAGTATTTT.

This rearrangement joins TRBV27 to TRBJ1-2, with D maybe TRBD1 (5 bases). V lost 2 bases and J 5 bases, leaving 12 bases between the germline ends. Germline CDR1 is MNHEY and CDR2 is SMNVEV (reference sequence). The CDR3 runs to 14 residues. In nucleotides, the CDR3 is TGTGCCAGCAGTTTAAGGGAGGGACCGTATGGCTACACCTTC. This codes for CASSLREGPYGYTF.

The table lists this clonotype with a few counts. V and J are TRBV6-5 and TRBJ1-5; D unclear. The CDR3 runs to 13 residues. Trimming took 9 bases from V and 6 from J, leaving 15 bases between them. Germline V lookup: CDR1 MNHEY, CDR2 SVGAGI. CDR3 region: CASQAITGQPQHF. CDR3 sequence (DNA): TGTGCCAGTCAGGCCATCACGGGTCAGCCCCAGCATTTT.

This clonotype appeared a few times. V is TRBV11-2 and J is TRBJ1-6; D unclear. This CDR3 has 17 amino acids. The germline CDR1 and CDR2 sequences are SGHAT and FQNNGV. The V end lost 1 base, the J end lost 10 bases, and 20 bases lay between the germline ends. CDR3 nucleotide sequence: TGTGCCAGCAGCTTAGGTCCGTCGGGGATTGTAGGCTCACCCCTCCACTTT. Residues: CASSLGPSGIVGSPLHF.

The J gene is TRBJ1-2, the V gene TRBV11-2, with D hard to call. The CDR3 is 13 residues long. Trimming shortened V by 3 bases and J by 10 bases, and 15 bases separated the two germline ends. Per the germline V gene, CDR1 is SGHAT and CDR2 is FQNNGV. CDR3 amino acids: CASSFDLSGDYTF. For the CDR3, the DNA is TGTGCCAGCAGCTTCGATCTATCGGGTGACTACACCTTC.

There are a few counts of this clonotype. In nucleotides, the CDR3 is TGTGCCAGCAGCTTTAGCCGAGGCACTGAAGCTTTCTTT. Translated: CASSFSRGTEAFF. J is TRBJ1-1 and V is TRBV5-5, with no clear D. CDR1 SGHKS and CDR2 YYEKEE come from the germline V gene (reference sequence). The CDR3 runs to 13 residues. V was cut by 2 bases and J by 4 bases, with 9 bases left in between.

The chain carries TRBV7-2 and TRBJ2-5; D not resolved. The J call may not be correct, given that the DNA end is closer to TRBJ2-1. The CDR3 is made up of 13 amino acids. Germline V CDR1 and CDR2: SGHTA, FQGNSA. CDR3 residues: CASSLSLPMEQFF. CDR3 DNA: TGTGCCAGCAGCCTCTCCCTCCCAATGGAGCAGTTCTTC.

In this sample, this clonotype turned up a few times. J is TRBJ2-3 and V is TRBV7-9; 14 bases map to TRBD2. This CDR3 spans 19 amino acids. V dropped 5 bases and J dropped 2; count of bases not matched to a gene: 12. CDR1 is SEHNR, CDR2 FQNEAQ, per germline (reference sequence). The CDR3 nucleotides read TGTGCCAGCAGCCAACGAAAAGGACTAGCGGGGGGAGTCACAGATACGCAGTATTTT. This sequence encodes CASSQRKGLAGGVTDTQYF. Drawing the rest from reference TRBV7-9 and TRBJ2-3, the complete variable domain is DTGVSQNPRHKITKRGQNVTFRCDPISEHNRLYWYRQTLGQGPEFLTYFQNEAQLEKSRLLSDRFSAERPKGSFSTLEIQRTEQGDSAMYLCASSQRKGLAGGVTDTQYFGPGTRLTVL.

The genes are TRBV12-3 or TRBV12-4 and TRBJ2-1, with D unclear. The CDR3 has 12 residues. The V gene lost 4 bases and the J gene lost 7 bases, with 8 bases spanning the gap. CDR3 region: CASSWLSNEQFF. CDR3 bases: TGTGCCAGCAGTTGGTTAAGTAATGAGCAGTTCTTC.